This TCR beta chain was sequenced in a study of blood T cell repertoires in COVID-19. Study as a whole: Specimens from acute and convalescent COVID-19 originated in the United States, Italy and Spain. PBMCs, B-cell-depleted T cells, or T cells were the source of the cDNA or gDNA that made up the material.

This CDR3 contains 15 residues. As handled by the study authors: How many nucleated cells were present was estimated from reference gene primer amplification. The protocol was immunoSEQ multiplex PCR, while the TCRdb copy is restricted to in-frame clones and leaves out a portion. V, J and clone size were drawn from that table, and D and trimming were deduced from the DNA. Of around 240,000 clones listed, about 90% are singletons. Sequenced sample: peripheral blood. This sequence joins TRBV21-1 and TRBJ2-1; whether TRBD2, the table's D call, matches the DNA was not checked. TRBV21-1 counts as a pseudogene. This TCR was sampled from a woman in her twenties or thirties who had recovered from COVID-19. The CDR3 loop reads CASSSSGGVSNEQFF. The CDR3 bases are TGTGCCAGCAGCAGTAGCGGGGGGGTAAGCAATGAGCAGTTCTTC.